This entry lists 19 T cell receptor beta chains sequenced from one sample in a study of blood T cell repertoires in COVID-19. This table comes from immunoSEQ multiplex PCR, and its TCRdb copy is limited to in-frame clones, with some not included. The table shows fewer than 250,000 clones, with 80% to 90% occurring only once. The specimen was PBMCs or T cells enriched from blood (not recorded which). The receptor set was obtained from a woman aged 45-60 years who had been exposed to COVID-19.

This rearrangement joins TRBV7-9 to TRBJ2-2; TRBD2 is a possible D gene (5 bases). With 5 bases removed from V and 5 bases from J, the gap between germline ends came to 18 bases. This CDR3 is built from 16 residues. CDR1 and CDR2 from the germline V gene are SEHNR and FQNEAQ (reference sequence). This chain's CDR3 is CASSRGSSRETGELFF. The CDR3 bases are TGTGCCAGCAGCCGAGGGAGCAGCCGGGAAACCGGGGAGCTGTTTTTT.

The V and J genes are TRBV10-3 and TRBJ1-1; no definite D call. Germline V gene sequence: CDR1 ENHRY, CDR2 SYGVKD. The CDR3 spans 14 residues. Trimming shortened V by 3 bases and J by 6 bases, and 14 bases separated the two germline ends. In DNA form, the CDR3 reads TGTGCCATCAGTGATCACAGCCTGTCGCCTGAAGCTTTCTTT. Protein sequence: CAISDHSLSPEAFF.

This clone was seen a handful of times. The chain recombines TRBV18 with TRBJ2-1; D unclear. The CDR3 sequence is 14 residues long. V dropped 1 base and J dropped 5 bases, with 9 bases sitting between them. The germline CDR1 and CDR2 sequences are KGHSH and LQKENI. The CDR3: CASSPRSVNNEQFF. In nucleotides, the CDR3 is TGTGCCAGCTCACCACGAAGCGTTAACAATGAGCAGTTCTTC.

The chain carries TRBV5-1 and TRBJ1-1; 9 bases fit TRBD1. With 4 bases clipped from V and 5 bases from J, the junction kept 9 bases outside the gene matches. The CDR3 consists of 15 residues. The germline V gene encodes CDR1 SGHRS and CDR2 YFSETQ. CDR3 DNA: TGCGCCAGCAGCCCGCACGGACAGGGGAGGACTGAAGCTTTCTTT. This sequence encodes CASSPHGQGRTEAFF.

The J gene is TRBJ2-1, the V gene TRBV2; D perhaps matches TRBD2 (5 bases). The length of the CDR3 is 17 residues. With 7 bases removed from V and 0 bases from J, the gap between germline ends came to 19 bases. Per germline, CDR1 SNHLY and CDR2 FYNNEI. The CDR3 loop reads CASTLRSGWSSYNEQFF. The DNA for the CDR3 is TGTGCCAGCACCCTCCGAAGCGGTTGGAGCTCCTACAATGAGCAGTTCTTC.

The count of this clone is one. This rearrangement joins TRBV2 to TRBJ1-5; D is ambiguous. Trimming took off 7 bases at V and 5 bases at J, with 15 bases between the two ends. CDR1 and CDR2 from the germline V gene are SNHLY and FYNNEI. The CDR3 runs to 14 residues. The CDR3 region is CASKRQETHQPQHF. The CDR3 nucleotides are TGTGCCAGCAAAAGGCAGGAAACTCATCAGCCCCAGCATTTT.

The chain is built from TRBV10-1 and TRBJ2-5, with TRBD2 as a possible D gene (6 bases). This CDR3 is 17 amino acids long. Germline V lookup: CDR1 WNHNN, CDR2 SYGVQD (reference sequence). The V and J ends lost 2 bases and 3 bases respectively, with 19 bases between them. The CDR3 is CASSERGNSGGKETQYF. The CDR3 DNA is TGCGCCAGCAGTGAGAGGGGAAACAGTGGAGGGAAAGAGACCCAGTACTTC.

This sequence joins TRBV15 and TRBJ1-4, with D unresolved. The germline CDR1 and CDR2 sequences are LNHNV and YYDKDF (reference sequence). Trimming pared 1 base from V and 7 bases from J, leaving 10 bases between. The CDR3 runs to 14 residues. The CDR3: CATSRVIAAEKLFF. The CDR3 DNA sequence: TGTGCCACCAGCAGAGTCATTGCGGCTGAAAAACTGTTTTTT.

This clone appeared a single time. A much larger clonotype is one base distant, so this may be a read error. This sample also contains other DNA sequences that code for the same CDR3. The CDR3 protein is CASSDSGGAYNEQFF. CDR3 nucleotides: TGTGCCAGCAGTGATAGCGGGGGGGCCTACAATGAGCAGTTCTTC. The chain is built from TRBV2 and TRBJ2-1, with 11 bases that match TRBD2. V lost 3 bases and J lost 2; bases outside the gene matches: 0. The CDR3 runs 15 residues. Germline CDR1 is SNHLY and CDR2 is FYNNEI.

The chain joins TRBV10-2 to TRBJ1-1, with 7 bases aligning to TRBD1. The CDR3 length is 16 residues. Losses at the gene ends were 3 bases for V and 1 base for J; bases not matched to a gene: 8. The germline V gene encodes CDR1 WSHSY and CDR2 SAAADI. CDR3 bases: TGCGCCAGCAGTGACCCAATCAACAGGGGGAACACTGAAGCTTTCTTT. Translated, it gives CASSDPINRGNTEAFF.

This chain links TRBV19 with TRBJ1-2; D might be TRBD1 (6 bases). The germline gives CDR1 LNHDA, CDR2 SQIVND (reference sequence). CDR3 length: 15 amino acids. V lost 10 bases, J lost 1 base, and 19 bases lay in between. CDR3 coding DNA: TGTGCCACCTCCTTGGCGGGGGCTGTTAACTATGGCTACACCTTC. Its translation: CATSLAGAVNYGYTF. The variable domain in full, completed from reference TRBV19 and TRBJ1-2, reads DGGITQSPKYLFRKEGQNVTLSCEQNLNHDAMYWYRQDPGQGLRLIYYSQIVNDFQKGDIAEGYSVSREKKESFPLTVTSAQKNPTAFYLCATSLAGAVNYGYTFGSGTRLTVV.

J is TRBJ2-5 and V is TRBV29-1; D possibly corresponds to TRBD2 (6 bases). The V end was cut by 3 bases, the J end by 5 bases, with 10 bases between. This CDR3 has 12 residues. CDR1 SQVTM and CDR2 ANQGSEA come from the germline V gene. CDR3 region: CSVDVGGETQYF. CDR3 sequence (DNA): TGCAGCGTTGACGTTGGGGGGGAGACCCAGTACTTC.

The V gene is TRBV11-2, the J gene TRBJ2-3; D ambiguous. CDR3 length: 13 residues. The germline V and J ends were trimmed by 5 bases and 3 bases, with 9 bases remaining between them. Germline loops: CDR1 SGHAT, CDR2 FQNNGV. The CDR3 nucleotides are TGTGCCAGCAGCCGCGGATATACAGATACGCAGTATTTT. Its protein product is CASSRGYTDTQYF.

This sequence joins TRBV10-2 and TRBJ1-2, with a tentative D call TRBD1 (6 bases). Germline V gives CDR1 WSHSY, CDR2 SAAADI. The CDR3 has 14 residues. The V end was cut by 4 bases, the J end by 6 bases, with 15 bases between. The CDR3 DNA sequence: TGCGCCAGCAGTGTAGCAGGGGCAACTAATGGCTACACCTTC. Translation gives CASSVAGATNGYTF.

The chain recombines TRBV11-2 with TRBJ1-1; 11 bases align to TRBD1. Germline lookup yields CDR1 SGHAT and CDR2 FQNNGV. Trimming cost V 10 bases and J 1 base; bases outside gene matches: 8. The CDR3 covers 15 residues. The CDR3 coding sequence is TGTGCCATTCGGTGGGGGACAGGGGGGAACACTGAAGCTTTCTTT. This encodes CAIRWGTGGNTEAFF.

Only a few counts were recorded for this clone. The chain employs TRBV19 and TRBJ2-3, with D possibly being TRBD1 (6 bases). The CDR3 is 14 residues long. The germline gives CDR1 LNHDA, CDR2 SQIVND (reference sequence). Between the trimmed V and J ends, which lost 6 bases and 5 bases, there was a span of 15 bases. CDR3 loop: CASRDSQGRDTQYF. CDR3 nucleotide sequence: TGTGCCAGTAGGGACAGCCAGGGGCGAGATACGCAGTATTTT.

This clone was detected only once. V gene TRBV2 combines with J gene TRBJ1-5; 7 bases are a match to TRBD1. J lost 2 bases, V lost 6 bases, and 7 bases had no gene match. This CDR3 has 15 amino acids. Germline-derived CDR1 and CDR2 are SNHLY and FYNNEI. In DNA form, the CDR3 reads TGTGCCAGCAGGAGAGGGACAGTCGGCAATCAGCCCCAGCATTTT. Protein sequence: CASRRGTVGNQPQHF.

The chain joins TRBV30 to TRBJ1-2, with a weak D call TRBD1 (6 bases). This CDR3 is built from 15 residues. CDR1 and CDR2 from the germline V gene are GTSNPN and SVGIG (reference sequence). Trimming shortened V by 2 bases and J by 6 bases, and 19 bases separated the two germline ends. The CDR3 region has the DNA TGTGCCTGGAGTTTTTCGGGCAGGGGATTGGATGGCTACACCTTC. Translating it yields CAWSFSGRGLDGYTF.

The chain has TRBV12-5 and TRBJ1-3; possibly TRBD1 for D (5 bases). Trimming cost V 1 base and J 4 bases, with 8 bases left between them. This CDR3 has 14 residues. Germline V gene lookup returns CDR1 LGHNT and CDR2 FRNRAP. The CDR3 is CASGLGGAGNTIYF. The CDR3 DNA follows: TGTGCTAGTGGTTTGGGCGGGGCGGGAAACACCATATATTTT.